These T cell receptor beta chains were read from a single sample in a study of blood T cell repertoires in COVID-19. Here immunoSEQ multiplex PCR was the method, and the copy in TCRdb shows in-frame clones only, minus some. Of 95,000 to 150,000 clones listed, 82% are singletons. Material for sequencing was peripheral blood. The receptors originated from a woman between 70 and 85 years old with acute or convalescent COVID-19. The CDR3 runs from the conserved cysteine through the conserved F or W. A D gene is named only where the DNA matches it firmly. Expanded clones are given a class, and other clones once, few, many or no size at all.

cdr3_nt: TGTGCCACCAGTGACCGGACGGGGGGGAAGGAGCTGTTTTTT
cdr3_aa: CATSDRTGGKELFF
d_call: TRBD2
j_call: TRBJ2-2
clone_size: .
v_call: TRBV24-1

cdr3_nt: TGTGCCAGCAGCGTAATGGCAGGGGGCAGGGAGACCCAGTACTTC
cdr3_aa: CASSVMAGGRETQYF
d_call: TRBD1
j_call: TRBJ2-5
clone_size: .
v_call: TRBV9

cdr3_nt: TGTGCCACCAGCAGAGACAGGGTAAGAAACACTGAAGCTTTCTTT
cdr3_aa: CATSRDRVRNTEAFF
d_call: .
j_call: TRBJ1-1
clone_size: .
v_call: TRBV15

cdr3_nt: TGTGCCAGCAGCGATACAAGATTCCCTAATCAGCCCCAGCATTTT
cdr3_aa: CASSDTRFPNQPQHF
d_call: .
j_call: TRBJ1-5
clone_size: .
v_call: TRBV11-2

cdr3_nt: TGCGCCAGCAGCCAACCCCGACAGGGGGTGAGCTATGGCTACACCTTC
cdr3_aa: CASSQPRQGVSYGYTF
d_call: TRBD1
j_call: TRBJ1-2
clone_size: .
v_call: TRBV4-1

cdr3_nt: TGTGCCAGCAGTTTAGACAGACTATATGGCTACACCTTC
cdr3_aa: CASSLDRLYGYTF
d_call: .
j_call: TRBJ1-2
clone_size: .
v_call: TRBV12-3/TRBV12-4

cdr3_nt: TGTGCCATCAGTGCATCCAGGGGACAGGGGGGCACTGAAGCTTTCTTT
cdr3_aa: CAISASRGQGGTEAFF
d_call: TRBD1
j_call: TRBJ1-1
clone_size: few
v_call: TRBV10-3

cdr3_nt: TGTGCCAGCAGACGACGGGGGGTTCAAGAAGAGACCCAGTACTTC
cdr3_aa: CASRRRGVQEETQYF
d_call: TRBD2
j_call: TRBJ2-5
clone_size: .
v_call: TRBV7-9

cdr3_nt: TGTGCCAGCAGCTTGGACGCGGGTAGGAGGCAAGAGACCCAGTACTTC
cdr3_aa: CASSLDAGRRQETQYF
d_call: .
j_call: TRBJ2-5
clone_size: .
v_call: TRBV5-4

cdr3_nt: TGTGCCAGCAGCCAAGGTCGTTCAGGACTTATTATCAACTATGGCTACACCTTC
cdr3_aa: CASSQGRSGLIINYGYTF
d_call: .
j_call: TRBJ1-2
clone_size: .
v_call: TRBV3-1/TRBV3-2

cdr3_nt: TGTGCCACTCAGGAGGGTCTATACACAGATACGCAGTATTTT
cdr3_aa: CATQEGLYTDTQYF
d_call: .
j_call: TRBJ2-3
clone_size: .
v_call: TRBV19

cdr3_nt: TGTGCCAGCAGCTTGGTCCAATACACTGAAGCTTTCTTT
cdr3_aa: CASSLVQYTEAFF
d_call: .
j_call: TRBJ1-1
clone_size: .
v_call: TRBV5-8

cdr3_nt: TGTGCCACCAGCAGAAGACGGGTGCCCGATGGCTATGGCTACACCTTC
cdr3_aa: CATSRRRVPDGYGYTF
d_call: .
j_call: TRBJ1-2
clone_size: .
v_call: TRBV15

cdr3_nt: TGTGCCAGCAGCTCGAGAGGGACAGCCTTAGACAATGAGCAGTTCTTC
cdr3_aa: CASSSRGTALDNEQFF
d_call: TRBD1
j_call: TRBJ2-1
clone_size: .
v_call: TRBV9

cdr3_nt: TGTGCCAGCAGCTTAGGAACAGAGACCAACTATGGCTACACCTTC
cdr3_aa: CASSLGTETNYGYTF
d_call: .
j_call: TRBJ1-2
clone_size: .
v_call: TRBV7-2

cdr3_nt: TGCGCCAGCAGTCAATCTAGCACAGGGGGAGAGACCCAGTACTTC
cdr3_aa: CASSQSSTGGETQYF
d_call: TRBD1
j_call: TRBJ2-5
clone_size: medium-sized
v_call: TRBV23-1

cdr3_nt: TGTGCCAGCAGCTTAATGGGGGGACCTAACACCGGGGAGCTGTTTTTT
cdr3_aa: CASSLMGGPNTGELFF
d_call: .
j_call: TRBJ2-2
clone_size: .
v_call: TRBV7-3

cdr3_nt: TGCGCCAGCAGCTTACAGGGAGAATCTGGGGCCAACGTCCTGACTTTC
cdr3_aa: CASSLQGESGANVLTF
d_call: .
j_call: TRBJ2-6
clone_size: .
v_call: TRBV5-1

cdr3_nt: TGTGCCAGCAGTCCCCGGGACAGCACTGAAGCTTTCTTT
cdr3_aa: CASSPRDSTEAFF
d_call: TRBD1
j_call: TRBJ1-1
clone_size: .
v_call: TRBV12-3/TRBV12-4

cdr3_nt: TGTGCCAGCAGCGATCCGGGACAGGGTTCACCCCTCCACTTT
cdr3_aa: CASSDPGQGSPLHF
d_call: TRBD1
j_call: TRBJ1-6
clone_size: .
v_call: TRBV7-8

cdr3_nt: TGTGCCAGCAGCTTCGCAGGGGGTCACGAGCAGTACTTC
cdr3_aa: CASSFAGGHEQYF
d_call: TRBD1
j_call: TRBJ2-7
clone_size: .
v_call: TRBV7-2

cdr3_nt: TGTGCCACCAGTGGGGACGGAGGGGTCAATGAGCAGTTCTTC
cdr3_aa: CATSGDGGVNEQFF
d_call: .
j_call: TRBJ2-1
clone_size: few
v_call: TRBV24-1

cdr3_nt: TGTGCCAGTAGTCCGGGTCGGGGTCAGCCCCAGCATTTT
cdr3_aa: CASSPGRGQPQHF
d_call: .
j_call: TRBJ1-5
clone_size: .
v_call: TRBV19

cdr3_nt: TGTGCCAGCAGCCCCCAGGGTAATCTGGGCTACACCTTC
cdr3_aa: CASSPQGNLGYTF
d_call: .
j_call: TRBJ1-2
clone_size: .
v_call: TRBV7-2

cdr3_nt: TGTGCCAGCAGCTCTACAGGGTCCTATGGCTACACCTTC
cdr3_aa: CASSSTGSYGYTF
d_call: .
j_call: TRBJ1-2
clone_size: .
v_call: TRBV7-2

cdr3_nt: TGTGCCAGCAGCCCCTCGGGACAGGGGCACCCCTACGAGCAGTACTTC
cdr3_aa: CASSPSGQGHPYEQYF
d_call: TRBD1
j_call: TRBJ2-7
clone_size: .
v_call: TRBV9